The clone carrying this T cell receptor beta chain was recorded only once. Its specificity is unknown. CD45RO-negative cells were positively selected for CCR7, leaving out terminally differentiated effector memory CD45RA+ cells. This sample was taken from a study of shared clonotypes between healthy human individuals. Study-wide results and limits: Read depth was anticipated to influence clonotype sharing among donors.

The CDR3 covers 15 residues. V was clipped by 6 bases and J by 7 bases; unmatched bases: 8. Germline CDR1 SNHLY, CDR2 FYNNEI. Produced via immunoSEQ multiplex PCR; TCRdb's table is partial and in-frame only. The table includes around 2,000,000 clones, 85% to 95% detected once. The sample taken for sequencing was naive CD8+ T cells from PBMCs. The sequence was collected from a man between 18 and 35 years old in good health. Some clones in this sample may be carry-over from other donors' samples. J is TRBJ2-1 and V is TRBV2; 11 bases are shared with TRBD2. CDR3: CASRGGLAEKNEQFF. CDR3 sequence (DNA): TGTGCCAGCAGGGGGGGACTAGCGGAGAAGAATGAGCAGTTCTTC.